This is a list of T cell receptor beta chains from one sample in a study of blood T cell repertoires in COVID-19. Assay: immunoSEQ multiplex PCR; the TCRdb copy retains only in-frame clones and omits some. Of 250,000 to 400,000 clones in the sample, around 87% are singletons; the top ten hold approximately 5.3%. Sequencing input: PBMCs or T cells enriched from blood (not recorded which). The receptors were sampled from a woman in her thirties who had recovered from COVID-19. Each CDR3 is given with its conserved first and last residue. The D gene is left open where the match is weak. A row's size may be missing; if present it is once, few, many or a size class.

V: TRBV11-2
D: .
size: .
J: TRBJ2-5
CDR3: CASSFGQETQYF

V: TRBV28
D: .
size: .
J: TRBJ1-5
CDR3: CASSLGGRLNQPQHF

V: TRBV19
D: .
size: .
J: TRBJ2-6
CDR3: CASSIREGSPGANVLTF

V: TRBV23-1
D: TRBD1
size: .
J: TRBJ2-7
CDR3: CASREPNRDRVHEQYF

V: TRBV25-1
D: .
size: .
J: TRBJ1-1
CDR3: CASSRGWGSPSEAFF

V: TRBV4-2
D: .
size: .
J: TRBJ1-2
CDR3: CASSQETMQGIKGPYGYTF

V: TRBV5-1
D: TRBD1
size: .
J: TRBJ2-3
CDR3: CASSSGTGGPADTQYF

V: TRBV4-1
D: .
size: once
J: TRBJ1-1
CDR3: CASSQPGANTEAFF

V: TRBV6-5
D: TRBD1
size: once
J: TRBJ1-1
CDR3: CASSPWGTEGTEAFF

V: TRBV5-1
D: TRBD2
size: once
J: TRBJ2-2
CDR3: CASSLARRASGAGELFF

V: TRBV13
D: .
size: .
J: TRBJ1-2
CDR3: CASSPRGGGGNYGYTF

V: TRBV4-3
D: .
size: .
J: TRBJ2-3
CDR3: CASSQSPTAATDTQYF

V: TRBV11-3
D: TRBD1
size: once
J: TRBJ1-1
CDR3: CASSSGGQGRRNTEAFF

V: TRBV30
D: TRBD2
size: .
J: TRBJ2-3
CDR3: CAWADGLAGPRDTQYF

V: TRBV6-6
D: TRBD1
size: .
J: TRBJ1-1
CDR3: CASSLNRGNTEAFF

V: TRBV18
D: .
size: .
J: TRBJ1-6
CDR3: CASSRDTSNSPLHF

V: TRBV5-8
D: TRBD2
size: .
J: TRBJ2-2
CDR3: CASSLWRGANTGELFF

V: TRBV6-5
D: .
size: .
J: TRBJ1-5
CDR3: CASSYVGNDQPQHF

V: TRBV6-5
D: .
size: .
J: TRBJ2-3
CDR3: CASRLYTDTQYF

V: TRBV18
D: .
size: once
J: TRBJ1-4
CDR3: CASSPRIGTNEKLFF

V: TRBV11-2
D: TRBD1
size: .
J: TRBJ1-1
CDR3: CASSVDRAAEAFF

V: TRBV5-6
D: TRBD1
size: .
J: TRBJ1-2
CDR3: CASSVGQGYYGYTF

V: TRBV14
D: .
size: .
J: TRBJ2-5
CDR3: CASSLDRKQYF

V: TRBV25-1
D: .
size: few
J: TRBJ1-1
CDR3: CASSDSSTGETEAFF

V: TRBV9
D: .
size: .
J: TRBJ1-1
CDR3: CASSVGRRNTEAFF